Shown below are 12 T cell receptor beta chains from a single sample sequenced in a study of T-cell memory formation after mild COVID-19. One entry per CDR3 protein results from TCRdb running MiXCR on the 5' RACE reads. The table shows 250,000 to 300,000 distinct CDR3 sequences, with about 17% occurring only once. The specimen sequenced was PBMCs or a T cell subset sorted from them (not recorded which). The source of these receptors is a man in his late teens or twenties who had mild COVID-19 (a few samples of this study predate the infection). Cell type and time point are not known.

V and J are TRBV7-9 and TRBJ1-2; 7 bases are shared with TRBD1. Germline CDR1 SEHNR, CDR2 FQNEAQ (reference sequence). The CDR3 contains 15 residues. Trimming cost V 6 bases and J 8 bases; bases outside gene matches: 15. CDR3: CASRPPGGGGGGYTF. The CDR3 region has the DNA TGTGCCAGCAGACCACCCGGTGGAGGGGGCGGAGGCTACACCTTC.

This chain joins TRBV5-5 and TRBJ2-7; D tentatively fits TRBD1 or TRBD2 (5 bases each). Trimming shortened V by 3 bases and J by 3 bases, and 10 bases separated the two germline ends. Germline CDR1 and CDR2: SGHKS and YYEKEE (reference sequence). This CDR3 contains 13 residues. The CDR3 DNA reads TGTGCCAGCAGCTGGGACGCGCGCTACGAGCAGTACGTC. This codes for CASSWDARYEQYV.

This chain links TRBV4-3 with TRBJ2-7; D is unclear. The CDR3 is 15 amino acids. V dropped 1 base and J dropped 0 bases, with 10 bases sitting between them. CDR1 is LGHNA and CDR2 is YSLEER in the germline V gene. Written as DNA, the CDR3 is TGCGCCAGCAGCCAAGGTTTCTCTAGCTCCTACGAGCAGTACTTC. Protein sequence: CASSQGFSSSYEQYF.

In this sample, this clonotype turned up a few times. The gene calls are TRBV11-2 and TRBJ2-1, with D unresolved. CDR1 SGHAT and CDR2 FQNNGV come from the germline V gene. The length of the CDR3 is 14 residues. Trimming left V 0 bases short and J 13 bases short, with 16 bases between. This CDR3 is CASSLDPYRVEQFF. For the CDR3, the DNA is TGTGCCAGCAGCTTAGATCCCTACCGGGTTGAACAGTTCTTC.

The V gene is TRBV6-5, the J gene TRBJ1-2; D ambiguous. The CDR3 has 15 amino acids. Germline V gene lookup returns CDR1 MNHEY and CDR2 SVGAGI. V was pared by 5 bases and J by 0 bases, with 13 bases between. This CDR3 reads CASSSGGYPNYGYTF. DNA for the CDR3: TGTGCCAGCAGTAGCGGAGGGTATCCTAACTATGGCTACACCTTC.

As DNA, the CDR3 is TGTGCCAGCAGTTACTCGGTAGGGGCAGGAGGCACAGATACGCAGTATTTT. This translates into CASSYSVGAGGTDTQYF. This chain uses TRBV6-5 with TRBJ2-3, with D possibly matching TRBD1 (5 bases). Germline CDR1 MNHEY, CDR2 SVGAGI. Trimming shortened V by 0 bases and J by 1 base, and 14 bases separated the two germline ends. The CDR3 totals 17 residues.

Written as DNA, the CDR3 is TGTGCCAGCAGCCACGGACATACCGCTAACTATGGCTACACCTTC. It translates to CASSHGHTANYGYTF. The V and J genes are TRBV3-1 and TRBJ1-2; TRBD1 might be the D (5 bases). Trimming pared 3 bases from V and 0 bases from J, leaving 11 bases between. Germline CDR1 is LGHDT and CDR2 is YNNKEL (reference sequence). This CDR3 has 15 residues.

This clonotype turned up a few times. J is TRBJ2-3 and V is TRBV19; D is unresolved. Germline loops: CDR1 LNHDA, CDR2 SQIVND (reference sequence). V dropped 6 bases and J dropped 0 bases, with 10 bases sitting between them. CDR3 size: 14 residues. CDR3 protein: CASRIYSSTDTQYF. CDR3 nucleotide sequence: TGTGCCAGTAGAATCTACTCTAGCACAGATACGCAGTATTTT.

For the CDR3, the DNA is TGTGCCAGCAGCCCGGGGGCATCCTGGATCACAGATACGCAGTATTTT. Its protein product is CASSPGASWITDTQYF. The V gene is TRBV7-2, the J gene TRBJ2-3; D is possibly TRBD1 or TRBD2 (6 bases each). Germline CDR1 reads SGHTA; CDR2 reads FQGNSA. The germline V and J ends were trimmed by 5 bases and 2 bases, with 17 bases remaining between them. The CDR3 extends over 16 amino acids.

This clonotype was seen a handful of times. V usage is TRBV6-6 and J usage is TRBJ2-2; D gene uncertain. Deletions cut 8 bases from V and 7 bases from J, with 8 bases between. The CDR3 contains 11 residues. Germline V gene sequence: CDR1 MNHNY, CDR2 SVGAGI (reference sequence). The CDR3 region is CASGPSGELFF. Written as DNA, the CDR3 is TGTGCCAGCGGACCCAGCGGGGAGCTGTTTTTT.

This clonotype turned up a few times. The chain has TRBV5-5 and TRBJ1-4; a possible D gene is TRBD1 (6 bases). With 5 bases removed from V and 4 bases from J, the gap between germline ends came to 15 bases. Per germline, CDR1 SGHKS and CDR2 YYEKEE (reference sequence). The CDR3 contains 15 residues. In DNA, the CDR3 is TGTGCCAGCAGTGTCCCAACAGGGTTTAATGAAAAACTGTTTTTT. Amino acid sequence: CASSVPTGFNEKLFF.

Only a few counts were recorded for this clonotype. This chain uses TRBV5-1 with TRBJ2-4; a weak D match, TRBD2 (7 bases). Trimming removed 5 bases from V and 8 bases from J, with 17 bases in between. The germline CDR1 and CDR2 sequences are SGHRS and YFSETQ. This CDR3 region has 14 residues. The CDR3 DNA reads TGCGCCAGCAGTCTGCCAGGGGAGGGAGACATTCAGTACTTC. Translating gives CASSLPGEGDIQYF.